This T cell receptor beta chain was recovered during a study of siplizumab effects on memory and regulatory T cells. Study results and limitations: Of the alloreactive clones, only a minor fraction mapped to unstimulated subsets. Unstimulated naive T cells seemed to show more diversity than memory cells did, and they also seemed to be among the major contributors to the alloresponse.

Clones were read by immunoSEQ multiplex PCR, and TCRdb kept only the in-frame ones, dropping some. The table has about 120,000 clones, just under 95% seen once. This CDR3 has 14 amino acids. Germline CDR1 reads MNHEY; CDR2 reads SMNVEV (reference sequence). V dropped 8 bases and J dropped 6 bases, with 17 bases sitting between them. As regards this clone: The antigen is not known.

This rearrangement joins TRBV27 to TRBJ1-5, with unresolved D. The sequenced sample was non-Treg CD4+ T cells sorted from blood. This receptor was obtained from a human donor in good health. CDR3 nucleotides: TGTGCCAGCCGTCCGTCGGCGGGTAGTCAGCCCCAGCATTTT. Amino acid sequence: CASRPSAGSQPQHF.